This T cell receptor beta chain originates from a study of early T cells in non-severe SARS-CoV-2 infection. One entry per CDR3 protein results from TCRdb running MiXCR on the 5' RACE reads. The data show tens of thousands of distinct CDR3 sequences, over 20% seen once. There are many counts of this clonotype. The source is an adult who was a healthcare worker with PCR-confirmed SARS-CoV-2 infection or an uninfected control (not recorded which). The material sequenced was whole blood, taken at baseline.

CDR3 nucleotides: TGTGCCAGCAGCTTAGCAGGGTTAGGTGGCTACACCTTC. Translated: CASSLAGLGGYTF. V and J are TRBV7-9 and TRBJ1-2; D unclear. This CDR3 contains 13 residues. Looked up from germline, CDR1 is SEHNR and CDR2 is FQNEAQ (reference sequence). Between the trimmed V and J ends, which lost 0 bases and 7 bases, there was a span of 9 bases.